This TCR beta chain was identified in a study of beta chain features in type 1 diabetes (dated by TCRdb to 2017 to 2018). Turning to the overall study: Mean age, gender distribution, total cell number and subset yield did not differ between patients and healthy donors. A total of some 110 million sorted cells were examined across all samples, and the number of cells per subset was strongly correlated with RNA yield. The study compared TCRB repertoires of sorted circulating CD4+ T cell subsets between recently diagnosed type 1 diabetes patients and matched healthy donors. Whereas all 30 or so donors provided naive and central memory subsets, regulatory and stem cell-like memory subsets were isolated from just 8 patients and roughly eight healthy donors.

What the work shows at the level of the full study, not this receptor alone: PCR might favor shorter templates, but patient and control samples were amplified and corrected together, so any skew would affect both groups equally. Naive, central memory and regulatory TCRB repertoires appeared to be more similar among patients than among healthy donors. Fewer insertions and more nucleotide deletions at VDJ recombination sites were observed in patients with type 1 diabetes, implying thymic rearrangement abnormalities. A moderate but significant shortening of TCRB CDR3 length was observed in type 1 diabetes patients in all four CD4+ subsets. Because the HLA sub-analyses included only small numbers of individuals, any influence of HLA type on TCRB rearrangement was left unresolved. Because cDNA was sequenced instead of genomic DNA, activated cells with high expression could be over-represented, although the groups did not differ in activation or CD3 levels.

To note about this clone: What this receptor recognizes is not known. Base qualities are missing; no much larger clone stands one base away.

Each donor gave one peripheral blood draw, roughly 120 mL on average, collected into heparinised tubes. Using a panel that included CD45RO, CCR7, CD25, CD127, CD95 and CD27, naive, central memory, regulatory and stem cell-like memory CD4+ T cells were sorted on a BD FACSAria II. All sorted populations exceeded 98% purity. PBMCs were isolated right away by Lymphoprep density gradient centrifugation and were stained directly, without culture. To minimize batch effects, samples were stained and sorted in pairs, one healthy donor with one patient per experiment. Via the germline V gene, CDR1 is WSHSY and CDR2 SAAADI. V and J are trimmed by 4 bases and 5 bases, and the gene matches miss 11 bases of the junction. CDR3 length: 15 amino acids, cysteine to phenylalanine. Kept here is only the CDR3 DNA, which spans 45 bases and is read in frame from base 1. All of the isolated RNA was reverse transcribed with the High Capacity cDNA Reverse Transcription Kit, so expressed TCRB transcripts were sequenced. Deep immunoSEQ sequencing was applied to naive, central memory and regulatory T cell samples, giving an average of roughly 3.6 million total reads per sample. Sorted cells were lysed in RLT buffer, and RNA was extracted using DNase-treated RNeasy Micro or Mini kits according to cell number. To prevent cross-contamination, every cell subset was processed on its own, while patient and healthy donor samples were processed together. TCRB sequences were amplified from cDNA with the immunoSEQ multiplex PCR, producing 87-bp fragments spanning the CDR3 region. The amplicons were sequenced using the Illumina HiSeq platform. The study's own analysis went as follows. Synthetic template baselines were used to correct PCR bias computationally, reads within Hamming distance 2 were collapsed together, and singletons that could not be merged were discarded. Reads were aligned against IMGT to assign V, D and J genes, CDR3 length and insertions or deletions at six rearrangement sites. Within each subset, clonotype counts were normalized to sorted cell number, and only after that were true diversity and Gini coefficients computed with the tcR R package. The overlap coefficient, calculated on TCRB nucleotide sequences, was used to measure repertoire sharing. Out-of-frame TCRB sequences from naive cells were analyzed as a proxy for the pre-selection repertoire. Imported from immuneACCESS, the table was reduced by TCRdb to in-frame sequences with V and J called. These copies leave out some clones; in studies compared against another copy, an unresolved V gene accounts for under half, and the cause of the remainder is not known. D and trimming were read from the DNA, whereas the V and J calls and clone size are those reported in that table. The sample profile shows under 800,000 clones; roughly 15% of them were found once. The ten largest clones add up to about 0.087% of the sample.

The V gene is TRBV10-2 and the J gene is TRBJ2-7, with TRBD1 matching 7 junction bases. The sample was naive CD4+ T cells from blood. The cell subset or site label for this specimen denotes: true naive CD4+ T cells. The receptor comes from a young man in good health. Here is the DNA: TGCGCCAGCAGTGGCCAGAGGACAGGACTCGACGAGCAGTACTTC. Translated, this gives CASSGQRTGLDEQYF.